The source of this T cell receptor (beta chain) is a study of blood T cell repertoires in COVID-19. Method: immunoSEQ multiplex PCR; TCRdb's copy keeps in-frame clones and lacks some. Of roughly 300,000 clones in the sample, approximately 87% are singletons; the top ten hold about 5.4%. CDR1 and CDR2 (germline): LGHDT, YNNKEL (reference sequence). The V segment lost 4 bases and the J segment 9 bases; nucleotides outside the gene matches: 8. The CDR3 loop spans 14 amino acids. This sequence joins TRBV3-1 (or the pseudogene TRBV3-2) and TRBJ2-1; 8 nucleotides align to TRBD2. The sequence came from a woman in her 30s who had recovered from COVID-19. Sequenced material: PBMCs or T cells enriched from blood (not recorded which). The CDR3 nucleotides read TGTGCCAGCAGCCTCCGGGGGGGCCGAGGTGAGCAGTTCTTC. It is translated as CASSLRGGRGEQFF.